This is a list of T cell receptor beta chains from one sample in a study of early T cells in non-severe SARS-CoV-2 infection. TCRdb reanalysed the 5' RACE reads using MiXCR and keeps one entry per CDR3 protein. The top ten clones hold around 5% of a sample with about 40,000 distinct CDR3 sequences, 20% to 25% of them seen once. Sequencing used whole blood, obtained at baseline. These receptors all come from an adult who was a healthcare worker with PCR-confirmed SARS-CoV-2 infection or an uninfected control (not recorded which). Both conserved end residues are part of each CDR3. Fields, in order: V gene, D gene, J gene, clone size, CDR3 protein, CDR3 DNA. D genes are given only for firm matches. Only part of the rows carry a size: once, few, many, or a class if the clone is expanded.

v_call: TRBV7-9; d_call: .; j_call: TRBJ2-1; clone_size: few; cdr3_aa: CASSPTGRAYNEQFF; cdr3_nt: TGTGCCAGCAGCCCAACAGGGAGGGCCTACAATGAGCAGTTCTTC
v_call: TRBV29-1; d_call: TRBD1; j_call: TRBJ2-7; clone_size: few; cdr3_aa: CSVVRTGNEQYF; cdr3_nt: TGCAGCGTTGTACGGACAGGGAACGAGCAGTACTTC
v_call: TRBV7-3; d_call: .; j_call: TRBJ2-3; clone_size: .; cdr3_aa: CASSPTGTFADTQYF; cdr3_nt: TGTGCCAGCAGCCCCACCGGGACCTTCGCAGATACGCAGTATTTT
v_call: TRBV10-3; d_call: .; j_call: TRBJ2-1; clone_size: .; cdr3_aa: CAISEERADEQFF; cdr3_nt: TGTGCCATCAGTGAGGAGAGGGCCGATGAGCAGTTCTTC
v_call: TRBV11-2; d_call: .; j_call: TRBJ1-4; clone_size: few; cdr3_aa: CASSSQTVSNEKLFF; cdr3_nt: TGTGCCAGCAGCTCGCAGACGGTTTCTAATGAAAAACTGTTTTTT
v_call: TRBV12-3/TRBV12-4; d_call: .; j_call: TRBJ2-4; clone_size: many; cdr3_aa: CASSPDRAKNIQYF; cdr3_nt: TGTGCCAGCAGCCCGGACAGAGCCAAAAACATTCAGTACTTC
v_call: TRBV7-6; d_call: .; j_call: TRBJ1-2; clone_size: many; cdr3_aa: CASTLSEGGFGYTF; cdr3_nt: TGTGCCAGCACCCTTAGCGAGGGTGGATTTGGCTACACCTTC
v_call: TRBV2; d_call: TRBD1; j_call: TRBJ2-2; clone_size: many; cdr3_aa: CASSESPTGSGGELFF; cdr3_nt: TGTGCCAGCAGTGAATCACCGACAGGGTCGGGCGGGGAGCTGTTTTTT
v_call: TRBV2; d_call: .; j_call: TRBJ2-6; clone_size: few; cdr3_aa: CASSGRGAGANVLTF; cdr3_nt: TGTGCCAGCAGTGGGAGAGGGGCTGGGGCCAACGTCCTGACTTTC
v_call: TRBV20-1; d_call: TRBD1; j_call: TRBJ1-5; clone_size: .; cdr3_aa: CSAIGATGGAGQPQHF; cdr3_nt: TGCAGTGCTATCGGTGCTACAGGGGGCGCAGGTCAGCCCCAGCATTTT
v_call: TRBV11-2; d_call: .; j_call: TRBJ2-3; clone_size: few; cdr3_aa: CASSFGSPDTQYF; cdr3_nt: TGTGCCAGCAGCTTTGGGTCCCCAGATACGCAGTATTTT
v_call: TRBV12-3/TRBV12-4; d_call: .; j_call: TRBJ1-6; clone_size: .; cdr3_aa: CASSLGQDNSPLHF; cdr3_nt: TGTGCCAGCAGTTTAGGCCAGGACAATTCACCCCTCCACTTT
v_call: TRBV19; d_call: TRBD1; j_call: TRBJ1-2; clone_size: few; cdr3_aa: CASSPQGDGYTF; cdr3_nt: TGTGCCAGTAGTCCTCAGGGGGATGGCTACACCTTC
v_call: TRBV12-3/TRBV12-4; d_call: .; j_call: TRBJ1-6; clone_size: few; cdr3_aa: CASSLERNYNSPLHF; cdr3_nt: TGTGCCAGCAGTTTAGAGAGAAACTATAATTCACCCCTCCACTTT
v_call: TRBV9; d_call: .; j_call: TRBJ1-2; clone_size: .; cdr3_aa: CASSVAAGRSNYGYTF; cdr3_nt: TGTGCCAGCAGCGTAGCAGCAGGGCGGTCGAACTATGGCTACACCTTC
v_call: TRBV6-2/TRBV6-3; d_call: .; j_call: TRBJ2-7; clone_size: few; cdr3_aa: CASSNAPNEQYF; cdr3_nt: TGTGCCAGCAGCAATGCCCCGAACGAGCAGTACTTC
v_call: TRBV6-6; d_call: .; j_call: TRBJ1-3; clone_size: few; cdr3_aa: CASSYLPSSGNTIYF; cdr3_nt: TGTGCCAGCAGTTACCTCCCCAGCTCTGGAAACACCATATATTTT
v_call: TRBV11-3; d_call: .; j_call: TRBJ2-7; clone_size: .; cdr3_aa: CASSLEQGYEQYF; cdr3_nt: TGTGCCAGCAGCTTAGAACAGGGCTACGAGCAGTACTTC
v_call: TRBV29-1; d_call: TRBD1; j_call: TRBJ2-5; clone_size: many; cdr3_aa: CSGTGNVAETQYF; cdr3_nt: TGCAGCGGGACAGGGAATGTGGCGGAGACCCAGTACTTC
v_call: TRBV7-6; d_call: .; j_call: TRBJ2-5; clone_size: .; cdr3_aa: CASSLMARGKETQYF; cdr3_nt: TGTGCCAGCAGCTTAATGGCCCGGGGAAAAGAGACCCAGTACTTC
v_call: TRBV27; d_call: TRBD1; j_call: TRBJ2-7; clone_size: .; cdr3_aa: CASSGQGLSYEQYF; cdr3_nt: TGTGCCAGCAGCGGACAGGGGTTATCCTACGAGCAGTACTTC
v_call: TRBV11-2; d_call: .; j_call: TRBJ2-3; clone_size: few; cdr3_aa: CASSLAPGWSTDTQYF; cdr3_nt: TGTGCCAGCAGCTTAGCACCGGGATGGAGCACAGATACGCAGTATTTT
v_call: TRBV19; d_call: .; j_call: TRBJ1-5; clone_size: once; cdr3_aa: CASTPGQHNQPQHF; cdr3_nt: TGTGCCAGTACCCCAGGACAGCACAATCAGCCCCAGCATTTT
v_call: TRBV6-5; d_call: .; j_call: TRBJ2-3; clone_size: .; cdr3_aa: CASLLPGTDTQYF; cdr3_nt: TGTGCCAGCTTACTGCCAGGGACAGATACGCAGTATTTT
v_call: TRBV30; d_call: .; j_call: TRBJ2-2; clone_size: .; cdr3_aa: CASPPFDSSGTGELFF; cdr3_nt: TGTGCCTCCCCTCCCTTCGACAGCTCGGGCACCGGGGAGCTGTTTTTT
v_call: TRBV7-8; d_call: TRBD2; j_call: TRBJ2-1; clone_size: .; cdr3_aa: CASSLEVAGGSEQFF; cdr3_nt: TGTGCCAGCAGCTTAGAAGTGGCGGGGGGTAGCGAGCAGTTCTTC
v_call: TRBV5-1; d_call: .; j_call: TRBJ2-1; clone_size: .; cdr3_aa: CASSMDKINNEQFF; cdr3_nt: TGCGCCAGCAGCATGGACAAGATCAACAATGAGCAGTTCTTC
v_call: TRBV4-2; d_call: .; j_call: TRBJ2-4; clone_size: few; cdr3_aa: CASSQASTETKNIQYF; cdr3_nt: TGTGCCAGCAGCCAAGCTTCGACAGAAACCAAAAACATTCAGTACTTC
v_call: TRBV27; d_call: TRBD1; j_call: TRBJ2-7; clone_size: .; cdr3_aa: CASSNLGQGNEQYF; cdr3_nt: TGTGCCAGCTCTAACTTAGGACAGGGGAACGAGCAGTACTTC